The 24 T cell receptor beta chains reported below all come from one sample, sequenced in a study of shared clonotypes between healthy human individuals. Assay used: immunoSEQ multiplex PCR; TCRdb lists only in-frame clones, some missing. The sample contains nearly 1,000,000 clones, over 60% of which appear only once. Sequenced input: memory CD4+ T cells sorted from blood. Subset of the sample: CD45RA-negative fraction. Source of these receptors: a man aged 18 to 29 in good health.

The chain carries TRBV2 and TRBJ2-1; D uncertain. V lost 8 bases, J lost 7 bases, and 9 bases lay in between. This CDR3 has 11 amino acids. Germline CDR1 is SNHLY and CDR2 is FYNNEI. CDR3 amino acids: CASSRGNEQFF. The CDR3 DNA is TGTGCCAGCTCTAGAGGTAATGAGCAGTTCTTC.

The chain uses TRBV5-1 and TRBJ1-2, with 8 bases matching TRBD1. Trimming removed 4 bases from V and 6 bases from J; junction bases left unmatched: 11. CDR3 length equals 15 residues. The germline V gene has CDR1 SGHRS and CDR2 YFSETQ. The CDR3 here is CASSPGQGFTHGYTF. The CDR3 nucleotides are TGCGCCAGCAGCCCAGGACAGGGTTTTACCCATGGCTACACCTTC.

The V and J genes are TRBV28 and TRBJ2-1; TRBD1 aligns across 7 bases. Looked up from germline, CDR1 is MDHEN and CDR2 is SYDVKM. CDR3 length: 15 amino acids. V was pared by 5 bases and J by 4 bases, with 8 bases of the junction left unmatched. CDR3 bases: TGTGCCAGCAGTCAGGGACAGCTAACTTACAATGAGCAGTTCTTC. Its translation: CASSQGQLTYNEQFF.

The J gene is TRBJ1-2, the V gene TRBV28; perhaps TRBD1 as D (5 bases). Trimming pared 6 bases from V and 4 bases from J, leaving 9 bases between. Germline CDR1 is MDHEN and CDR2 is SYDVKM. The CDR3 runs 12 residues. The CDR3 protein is CASSRTSYGYTF. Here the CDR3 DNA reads TGTGCCAGCAGCCGGACAAGCTATGGCTACACCTTC.

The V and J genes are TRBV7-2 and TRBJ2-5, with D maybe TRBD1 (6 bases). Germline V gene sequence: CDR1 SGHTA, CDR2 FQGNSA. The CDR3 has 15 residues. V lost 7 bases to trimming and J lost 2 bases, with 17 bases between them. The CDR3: CASTQRDTSQETQYF. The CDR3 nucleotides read TGTGCCAGCACCCAGAGGGACACTTCACAAGAGACCCAGTACTTC.

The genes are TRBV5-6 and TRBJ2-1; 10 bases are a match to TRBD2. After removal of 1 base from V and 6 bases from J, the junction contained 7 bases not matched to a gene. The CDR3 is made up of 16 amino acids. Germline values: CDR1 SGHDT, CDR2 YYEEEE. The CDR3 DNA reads TGTGCCAGCAGCTTGTGGCGGCTAGCGGGGGTCAATGAGCAGTTCTTC. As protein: CASSLWRLAGVNEQFF.

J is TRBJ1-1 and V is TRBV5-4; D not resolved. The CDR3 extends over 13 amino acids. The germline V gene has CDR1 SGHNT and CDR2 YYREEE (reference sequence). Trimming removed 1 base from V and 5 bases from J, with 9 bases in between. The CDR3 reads CASSLSEKTEAFF. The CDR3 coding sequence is TGTGCCAGCAGCTTGTCGGAGAAAACTGAAGCTTTCTTT. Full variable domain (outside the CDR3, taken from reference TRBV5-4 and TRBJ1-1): ETGVTQSPTHLIKTRGQQVTLRCSSQSGHNTVSWYQQALGQGPQFIFQYYREEENGRGNFPPRFSGLQFPNYSSELNVNALELDDSALYLCASSLSEKTEAFFGQGTRLTVV.

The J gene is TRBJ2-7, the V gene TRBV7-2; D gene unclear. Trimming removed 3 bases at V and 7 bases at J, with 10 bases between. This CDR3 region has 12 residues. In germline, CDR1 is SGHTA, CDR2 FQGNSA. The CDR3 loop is CASSFGLEEQYF. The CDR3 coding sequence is TGTGCCAGCAGCTTTGGTCTGGAAGAGCAGTACTTC. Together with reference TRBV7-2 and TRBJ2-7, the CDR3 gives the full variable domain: GAGVSQSPSNKVTEKGKDVELRCDPISGHTALYWYRQSLGQGLEFLIYFQGNSAPDKSGLPSDRFSAERTGGSVSTLTIQRTQQEDSAVYLCASSFGLEEQYFGPGTRLTVT.

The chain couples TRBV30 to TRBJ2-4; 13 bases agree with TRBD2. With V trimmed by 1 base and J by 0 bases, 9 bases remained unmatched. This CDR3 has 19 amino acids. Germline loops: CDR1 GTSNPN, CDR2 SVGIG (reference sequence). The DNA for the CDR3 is TGTGCCTGGAGTGCCTTTACTAGCGGGGGGGTTCTAGCCAAAAACATTCAGTACTTC. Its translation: CAWSAFTSGGVLAKNIQYF.

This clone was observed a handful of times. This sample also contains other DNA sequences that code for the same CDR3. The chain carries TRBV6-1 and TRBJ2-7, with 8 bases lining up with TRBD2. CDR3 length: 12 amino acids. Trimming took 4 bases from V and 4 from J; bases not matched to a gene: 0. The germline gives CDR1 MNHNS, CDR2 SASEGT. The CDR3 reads CASSGGRYEQYF. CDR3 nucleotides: TGTGCCAGCAGTGGCGGGAGGTACGAGCAGTACTTC.

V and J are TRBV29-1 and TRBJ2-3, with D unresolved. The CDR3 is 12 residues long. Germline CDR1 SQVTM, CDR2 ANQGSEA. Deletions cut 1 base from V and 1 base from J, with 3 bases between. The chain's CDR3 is CSVEGRTDTQYF. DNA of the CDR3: TGCAGCGTTGAAGGCCGCACAGATACGCAGTATTTT.

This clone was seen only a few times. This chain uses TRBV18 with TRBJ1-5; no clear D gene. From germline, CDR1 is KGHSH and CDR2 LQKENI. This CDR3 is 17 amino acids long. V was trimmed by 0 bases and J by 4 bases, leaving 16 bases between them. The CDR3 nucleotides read TGTGCCAGCTCACCACCTTTAGGGTCGGGAGGGAATCAGCCCCAGCATTTT. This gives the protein CASSPPLGSGGNQPQHF.

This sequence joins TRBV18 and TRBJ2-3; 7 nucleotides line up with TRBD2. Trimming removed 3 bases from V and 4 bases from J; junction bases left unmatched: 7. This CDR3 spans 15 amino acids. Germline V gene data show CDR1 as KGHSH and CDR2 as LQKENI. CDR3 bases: TGTGCCAGCTCACCGGGCGGACTAGTAGCAGATACGCAGTATTTT. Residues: CASSPGGLVADTQYF.

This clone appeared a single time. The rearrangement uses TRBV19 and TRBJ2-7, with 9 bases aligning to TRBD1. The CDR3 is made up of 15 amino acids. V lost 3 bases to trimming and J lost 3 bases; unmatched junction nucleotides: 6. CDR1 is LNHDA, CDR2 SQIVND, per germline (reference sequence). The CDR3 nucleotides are TGTGCCAGTAGTATCGCCGGGACAGGGCGCTACGAGCAGTACTTC. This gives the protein CASSIAGTGRYEQYF. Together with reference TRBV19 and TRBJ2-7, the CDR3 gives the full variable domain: DGGITQSPKYLFRKEGQNVTLSCEQNLNHDAMYWYRQDPGQGLRLIYYSQIVNDFQKGDIAEGYSVSREKKESFPLTVTSAQKNPTAFYLCASSIAGTGRYEQYFGPGTRLTVT.

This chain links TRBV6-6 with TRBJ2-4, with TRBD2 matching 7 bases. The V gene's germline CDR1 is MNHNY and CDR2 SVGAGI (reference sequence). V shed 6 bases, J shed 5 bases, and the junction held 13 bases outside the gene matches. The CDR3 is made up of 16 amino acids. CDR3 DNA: TGTGCCAGCAGCGACTGGGGCGGGGGTGCCGAAAACATTCAGTACTTC. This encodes CASSDWGGGAENIQYF.

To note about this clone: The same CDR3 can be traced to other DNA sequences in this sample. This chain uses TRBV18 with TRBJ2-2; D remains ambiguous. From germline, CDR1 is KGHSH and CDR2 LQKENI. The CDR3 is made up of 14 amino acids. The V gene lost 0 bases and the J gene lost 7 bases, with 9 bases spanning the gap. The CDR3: CASSPPGRNGELFF. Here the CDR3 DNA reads TGTGCCAGCTCACCACCCGGACGAAACGGGGAGCTGTTTTTT. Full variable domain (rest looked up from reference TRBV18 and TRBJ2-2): NAGVMQNPRHLVRRRGQEARLRCSPMKGHSHVYWYRQLPEEGLKFMVYLQKENIIDESGMPKERFSAEFPKEGPSILRIQQVVRGDSAAYFCASSPPGRNGELFFGEGSRLTVL.

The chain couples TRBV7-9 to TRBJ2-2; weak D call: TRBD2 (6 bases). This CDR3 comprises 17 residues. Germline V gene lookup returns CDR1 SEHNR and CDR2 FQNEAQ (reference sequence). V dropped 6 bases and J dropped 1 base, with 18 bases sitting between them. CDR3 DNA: TGTGCCAGCAGACCAACCTCGAGGCGGGGGAACACCGGGGAGCTGTTTTTT. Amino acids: CASRPTSRRGNTGELFF.

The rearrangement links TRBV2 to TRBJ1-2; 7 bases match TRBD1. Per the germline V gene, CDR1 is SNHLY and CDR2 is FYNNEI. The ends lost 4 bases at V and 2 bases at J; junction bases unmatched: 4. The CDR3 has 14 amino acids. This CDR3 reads CASSVDRLNYGYTF. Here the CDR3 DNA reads TGTGCCAGCAGTGTGGACAGGTTGAACTATGGCTACACCTTC.

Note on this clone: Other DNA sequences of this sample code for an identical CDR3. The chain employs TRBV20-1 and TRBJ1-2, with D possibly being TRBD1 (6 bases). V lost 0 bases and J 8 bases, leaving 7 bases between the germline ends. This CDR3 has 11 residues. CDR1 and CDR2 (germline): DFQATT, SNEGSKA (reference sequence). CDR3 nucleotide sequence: TGCAGTGCTAGAGAAACAGGGGGCTACACCTTC. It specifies CSARETGGYTF.

CDR3 loop: CASSNDREETQYF. The CDR3 region has the DNA TGTGCCAGCAGCAACGATAGGGAAGAGACCCAGTACTTC. The chain combines TRBV28 with TRBJ2-5; no clear D gene. V was clipped by 6 bases and J by 3 bases, with 11 bases between them. CDR1 MDHEN and CDR2 SYDVKM come from the germline V gene. The CDR3 covers 13 residues.

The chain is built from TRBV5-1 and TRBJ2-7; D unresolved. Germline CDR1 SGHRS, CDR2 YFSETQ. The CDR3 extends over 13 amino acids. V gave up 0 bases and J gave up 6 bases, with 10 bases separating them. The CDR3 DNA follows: TGCGCCAGCAGCTTGGGGCTAAACGGCGAGCAGTACTTC. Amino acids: CASSLGLNGEQYF.

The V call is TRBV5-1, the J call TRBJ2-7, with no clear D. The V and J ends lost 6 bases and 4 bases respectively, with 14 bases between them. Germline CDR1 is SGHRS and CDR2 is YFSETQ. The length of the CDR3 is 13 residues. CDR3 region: CASKAAGSYEQYF. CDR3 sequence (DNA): TGCGCCAGCAAGGCAGCCGGATCGTACGAGCAGTACTTC. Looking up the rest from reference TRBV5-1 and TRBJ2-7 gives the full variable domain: KAGVTQTPRYLIKTRGQQVTLSCSPISGHRSVSWYQQTPGQGLQFLFEYFSETQRNKGNFPGRFSGRQFSNSRSEMNVSTLELGDSALYLCASKAAGSYEQYFGPGTRLTVT.

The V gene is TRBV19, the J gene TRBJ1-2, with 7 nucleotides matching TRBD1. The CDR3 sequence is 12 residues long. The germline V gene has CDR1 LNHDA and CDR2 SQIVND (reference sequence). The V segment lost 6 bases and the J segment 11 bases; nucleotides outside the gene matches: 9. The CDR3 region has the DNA TGTGCCAGTAGCGTCCAGGGGGGCCTGTACACCTTC. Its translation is CASSVQGGLYTF.

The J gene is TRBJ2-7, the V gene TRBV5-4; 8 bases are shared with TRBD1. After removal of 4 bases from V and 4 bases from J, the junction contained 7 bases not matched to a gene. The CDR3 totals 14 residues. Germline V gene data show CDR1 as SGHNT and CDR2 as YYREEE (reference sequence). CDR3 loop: CASSLRDRTYEQYF. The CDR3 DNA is TGTGCCAGCAGCCTCCGGGACAGGACATACGAGCAGTACTTC.